The 26 T cell receptor beta chains listed next were all sequenced from one sample in a study of cytomegalovirus exposure and HLA in healthy donors. Libraries were prepared by immunoSEQ multiplex PCR; TCRdb keeps only in-frame clonotypes and omits some of them. The data contain 100,000 or so clones, less than 90% of them singletons. The material sequenced was PBMCs. Source of these receptors: a man aged 18 to 35 in good health and CMV-seropositive.

V is TRBV5-5 and J is TRBJ2-1, with unresolved D. CDR1 is SGHKS and CDR2 is YYEKEE in the germline V gene (reference sequence). This CDR3 is built from 12 residues. V was clipped by 4 bases and J by 7 bases, with 9 bases between them. The CDR3 coding sequence is TGTGCCAGCAGCGTTACTACAAATGAGCAGTTCTTC. It codes for CASSVTTNEQFF.

The chain recombines TRBV6-1 with TRBJ2-2; tentatively, D is TRBD2 (6 bases). Germline CDR1 reads MNHNS; CDR2 reads SASEGT. CDR3 length: 13 amino acids. The germline V and J ends were trimmed by 10 bases and 5 bases, with 14 bases remaining between them. CDR3 in amino acids: CAIKEGSTGELFF. CDR3 in DNA: TGTGCCATTAAGGAGGGTTCTACCGGGGAGCTGTTTTTT.

The count of this clone is one. Other DNA variants within this sample encode the same CDR3. V is TRBV6-5 and J is TRBJ2-7; 10 positions match TRBD2. This CDR3 comprises 15 residues. Germline V gene sequence: CDR1 MNHEY, CDR2 SVGAGI. V lost 5 bases to trimming and J lost 6 bases; unmatched junction nucleotides: 10. The CDR3 sequence is CASSTSSGSGGEQYF. The CDR3 DNA reads TGTGCCAGCAGTACCTCTAGCGGGAGTGGCGGCGAGCAGTACTTC.

The chain employs TRBV2 and TRBJ2-4; the D is unclear. Germline CDR1 is SNHLY and CDR2 is FYNNEI. The length of the CDR3 is 14 residues. V lost 3 bases and J 7 bases, leaving 13 bases between the germline ends. The CDR3 sequence: CASSDSVGSNIQYF. The CDR3 DNA sequence: TGTGCCAGCAGTGATTCGGTCGGTTCTAACATTCAGTACTTC. The full variable domain, with the rest looked up from reference TRBV2 and TRBJ2-4, is EPEVTQTPSHQVTQMGQEVILRCVPISNHLYFYWYRQILGQKVEFLVSFYNNEISEKSEIFDDQFSVERPDGSNFTLKIRSTKLEDSAMYFCASSDSVGSNIQYFGAGTRLSVL.

The chain joins TRBV4-2 to TRBJ1-5; 7 positions match TRBD1. J lost 2 bases, V lost 0 bases, and 1 base had no gene match. Per germline, CDR1 LGHNA and CDR2 YNFKEQ. This CDR3 spans 15 amino acids. In nucleotides, the CDR3 is TGTGCCAGCAGCCAAGACGACAGGGGCAATCAGCCCCAGCATTTT. Translated, it gives CASSQDDRGNQPQHF.

This clone was detected a few times. The chain is built from TRBV19 and TRBJ1-5; the D gene is possibly TRBD1 (5 bases). The CDR3 length is 13 residues. Looked up from germline, CDR1 is LNHDA and CDR2 is SQIVND (reference sequence). Trimming stripped 7 bases from V and 11 bases from J, with 18 bases between. The CDR3 nucleotides are TGTGCCAGTACCCACGATCCGCGACAGTCCCAGCATTTT. This encodes CASTHDPRQSQHF.

The chain employs TRBV18 and TRBJ1-1, with D unclear. The CDR3 covers 15 residues. V gave up 5 bases and J gave up 1 base, with 14 bases separating them. Germline loops: CDR1 KGHSH, CDR2 LQKENI. CDR3 residues: CASSSGFVGNTEAFF. CDR3 nucleotides: TGTGCCAGCTCATCGGGGTTCGTCGGGAACACTGAAGCTTTCTTT.

The rearrangement uses TRBV4-3 and TRBJ2-1; 8 bases match TRBD2. V was clipped by 0 bases and J by 1 base; unmatched bases: 5. Looked up from germline, CDR1 is LGHNA and CDR2 is YSLEER. CDR3 length: 17 amino acids. The CDR3 here is CASSQDGRAFSYNEQFF. The CDR3 region has the DNA TGCGCCAGCAGCCAAGACGGGAGGGCCTTTTCCTACAATGAGCAGTTCTTC.

This chain uses TRBV25-1 with TRBJ1-1; 9 bases align to TRBD1. Trimming removed 4 bases from V and 4 bases from J; junction bases left unmatched: 4. The CDR3 contains 14 residues. CDR1 MGHDK and CDR2 SYGVNS come from the germline V gene. The CDR3 bases are TGTGCCAGCAGTGGGGACAGGGAGGGCACTGAAGCTTTCTTT. Amino acids: CASSGDREGTEAFF.

The chain joins TRBV6-6 to TRBJ1-1; 9 bases line up with TRBD1. Germline V gene sequence: CDR1 MNHNY, CDR2 SVGAGI (reference sequence). The CDR3 is 14 residues long. After removal of 2 bases from V and 3 bases from J, the junction contained 1 base not matched to a gene. The CDR3 sequence is CASSYGTGYTEAFF. The CDR3 nucleotides are TGTGCCAGCAGTTACGGGACAGGGTACACTGAAGCTTTCTTT.

The genes are TRBV5-6 and TRBJ2-4; 9 bases map to TRBD1. Looked up from germline, CDR1 is SGHDT and CDR2 is YYEEEE. CDR3 length: 14 residues. V was clipped by 6 bases and J by 9 bases; unmatched bases: 10. The CDR3 DNA sequence: TGTGCCAGCAACCCCCGGGACAGGGAGTCCATTCAGTACTTC. Residues: CASNPRDRESIQYF.

The chain has TRBV5-4 and TRBJ2-5, with 12 bases aligning to TRBD2. Per germline, CDR1 SGHNT and CDR2 YYREEE (reference sequence). The CDR3 sequence is 16 residues long. J lost 2 bases, V lost 4 bases, and 6 bases had no gene match. CDR3 region: CASSPGLAGTQETQYF. Here the CDR3 DNA reads TGTGCCAGCAGCCCAGGACTAGCGGGGACACAAGAGACCCAGTACTTC.

The chain joins TRBV5-1 to TRBJ2-1, with D possibly TRBD2 on 6 matching bases. Trimming left V 0 bases short and J 8 bases short, with 15 bases between. CDR3 length equals 15 residues. The germline gives CDR1 SGHRS, CDR2 YFSETQ. CDR3 sequence reads: CASSLATSILDEQFF. CDR3 DNA sequence: TGCGCCAGCAGCTTGGCGACTAGTATATTGGATGAGCAGTTCTTC.

The chain combines TRBV15 with TRBJ1-2, with 8 bases fitting TRBD1. V shed 4 bases and J 4 bases; nucleotides not matched to a gene: 8. Looked up from germline, CDR1 is LNHNV and CDR2 is YYDKDF (reference sequence). The CDR3 runs 15 residues. The CDR3 sequence: CATSNHRTGGYGYTF. CDR3 nucleotide sequence: TGTGCCACCAGCAACCACCGAACAGGGGGCTATGGCTACACCTTC.

CDR3 in DNA: TGTGCCAGCTCACCTGGAAGGGTACTAGCGGGGTACAATGAGCAGTTCTTC. It specifies CASSPGRVLAGYNEQFF. V is TRBV18 and J is TRBJ2-1; 10 positions agree with TRBD2. The ends lost 3 bases at V and 4 bases at J; junction bases unmatched: 9. Germline-derived CDR1 and CDR2 are KGHSH and LQKENI. This CDR3 contains 17 residues.

The chain employs TRBV29-1 and TRBJ1-2; D is unclear. The germline CDR1 and CDR2 sequences are SQVTM and ANQGSEA. This CDR3 has 13 amino acids. V lost 0 bases and J lost 2, with 7 bases in between. The CDR3 nucleotides read TGCAGCGTTGAAGAGGGAGGGAACTATGGCTACACCTTC. Encoded protein: CSVEEGGNYGYTF.

V usage is TRBV28 and J usage is TRBJ1-5; 10 bases are a match to TRBD1. Trimming took 5 bases from V and 6 from J; bases not matched to a gene: 7. In germline, CDR1 is MDHEN, CDR2 SYDVKM. The CDR3 runs 15 residues. CDR3 in amino acids: CASSTLTGGGQPQHF. The CDR3 DNA is TGTGCCAGCAGTACCCTGACAGGGGGCGGTCAGCCCCAGCATTTT. Looking up the rest from reference TRBV28 and TRBJ1-5 gives the full variable domain: DVKVTQSSRYLVKRTGEKVFLECVQDMDHENMFWYRQDPGLGLRLIYFSYDVKMKEKGDIPEGYSVSREKKERFSLILESASTNQTSMYLCASSTLTGGGQPQHFGDGTRLSIL.

The V and J genes are TRBV29-1 and TRBJ2-1; a possible D gene is TRBD2 (6 bases). This CDR3 has 14 residues. Trimming removed 7 bases at V and 0 bases at J, with 13 bases between. Per the germline V gene, CDR1 is SQVTM and CDR2 is ANQGSEA. The CDR3, as DNA: TGCAGCGCCTCCTTCGGGGGCTCCTACAATGAGCAGTTCTTC. Amino acid sequence: CSASFGGSYNEQFF.

V gene TRBV4-1 combines with J gene TRBJ2-1; 7 nucleotides match TRBD2. CDR3 length equals 14 residues. Germline trimming cut 2 bases from V and 6 bases from J; bases unmatched to any gene: 4. Germline-derived CDR1 and CDR2 are MGHRA and YSYEKL. The CDR3 sequence is CASSQPRERNEQFF. In DNA, the CDR3 is TGCGCCAGCAGCCAACCGCGGGAGCGCAATGAGCAGTTCTTC.

This clone was counted a single time. The J gene is TRBJ2-1, the V gene TRBV28; D uncertain. The CDR3 loop spans 14 amino acids. Trimming shortened V by 3 bases and J by 6 bases, and 12 bases separated the two germline ends. Germline CDR1 reads MDHEN; CDR2 reads SYDVKM. In DNA, the CDR3 is TGTGCCAGCAGTTTTTTCCCATTCCCCAATGAGCAGTTCTTC. Its translation: CASSFFPFPNEQFF.

The V call is TRBV5-1, the J call TRBJ1-1; no firm D call. The germline V gene has CDR1 SGHRS and CDR2 YFSETQ. CDR3 size: 14 residues. The germline V and J ends were trimmed by 9 bases and 1 base, with 16 bases remaining between them. The CDR3 loop is CATTLGAANTEAFF. The DNA of the CDR3 is TGCGCCACCACGTTGGGCGCCGCGAACACTGAAGCTTTCTTT.

The genes are TRBV5-1 and TRBJ1-4; D may be TRBD1 (5 bases). Germline loops: CDR1 SGHRS, CDR2 YFSETQ. This CDR3 spans 15 amino acids. V was trimmed by 2 bases and J by 0 bases, leaving 8 bases between them. The DNA for the CDR3 is TGCGCCAGCAGCTTCATAGGGGCAACTAATGAAAAACTGTTTTTT. This gives the protein CASSFIGATNEKLFF.

V and J are TRBV19 and TRBJ2-1; 8 positions match TRBD1. Germline-derived CDR1 and CDR2 are LNHDA and SQIVND (reference sequence). V lost 8 bases to trimming and J lost 1 base; unmatched junction nucleotides: 7. The CDR3 loop spans 15 amino acids. CDR3 in DNA: TGTGCCAGTGCCGGGACAGGAGGATCCTACAATGAGCAGTTCTTC. Protein sequence: CASAGTGGSYNEQFF.

The chain recombines TRBV7-2 with TRBJ2-3; the match to TRBD2 covers 14 bases. CDR3 length equals 16 residues. Germline trimming cut 4 bases from V and 4 bases from J; bases unmatched to any gene: 4. Germline values: CDR1 SGHTA, CDR2 FQGNSA. CDR3 in DNA: TGTGCCAGCAGCTCGGGACTAGCGGGAGCAGCAGATACGCAGTATTTT. Residues: CASSSGLAGAADTQYF.

This clone was detected only a few times. The gene calls are TRBV2 and TRBJ2-7; 8 bases match TRBD1. Per the germline V gene, CDR1 is SNHLY and CDR2 is FYNNEI. The CDR3 extends over 12 amino acids. After removal of 9 bases from V and 7 bases from J, the junction contained 8 bases not matched to a gene. The CDR3 here is CASTTGAGEQYF. The CDR3 nucleotides read TGTGCCAGTACGACAGGGGCGGGGGAGCAGTACTTC.

The chain combines TRBV5-6 with TRBJ2-2; 10 nucleotides align to TRBD1. The V and J ends lost 1 base and 6 bases, in that order; junction bases with no gene match: 9. From germline, CDR1 is SGHDT and CDR2 YYEEEE. CDR3 length: 17 residues. CDR3 in amino acids: CASSLLTGQGTAGELFF. The CDR3 DNA follows: TGTGCCAGCAGCTTGTTAACGGGACAGGGGACGGCCGGGGAGCTGTTTTTT.